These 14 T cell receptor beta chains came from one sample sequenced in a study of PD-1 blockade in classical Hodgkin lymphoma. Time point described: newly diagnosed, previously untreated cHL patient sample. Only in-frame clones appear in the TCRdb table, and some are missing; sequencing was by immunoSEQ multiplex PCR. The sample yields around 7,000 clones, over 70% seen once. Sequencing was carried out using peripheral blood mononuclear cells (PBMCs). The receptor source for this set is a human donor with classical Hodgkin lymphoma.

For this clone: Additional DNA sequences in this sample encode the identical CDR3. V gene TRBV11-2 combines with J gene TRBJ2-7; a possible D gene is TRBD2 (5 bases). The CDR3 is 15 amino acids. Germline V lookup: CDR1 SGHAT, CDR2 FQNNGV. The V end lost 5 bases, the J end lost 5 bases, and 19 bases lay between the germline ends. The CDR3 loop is CASSEGLSSRDEQYF. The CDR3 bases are TGTGCCAGCAGCGAGGGTCTGTCCTCCCGGGACGAGCAGTACTTC.

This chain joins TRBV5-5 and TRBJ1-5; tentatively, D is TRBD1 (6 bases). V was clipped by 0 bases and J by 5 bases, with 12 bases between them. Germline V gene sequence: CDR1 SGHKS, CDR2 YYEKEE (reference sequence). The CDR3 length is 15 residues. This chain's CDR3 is CASSLEQGVYQPQHF. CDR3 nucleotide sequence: TGTGCCAGCAGCTTGGAACAGGGAGTATATCAGCCCCAGCATTTT.

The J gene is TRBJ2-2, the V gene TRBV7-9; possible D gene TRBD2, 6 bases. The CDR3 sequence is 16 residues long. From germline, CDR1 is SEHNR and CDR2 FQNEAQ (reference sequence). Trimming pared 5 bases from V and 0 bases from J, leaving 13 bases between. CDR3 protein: CASSPRGTSNTGELFF. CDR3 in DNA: TGTGCCAGCAGCCCCCGGGGGACGTCGAACACCGGGGAGCTGTTTTTT.

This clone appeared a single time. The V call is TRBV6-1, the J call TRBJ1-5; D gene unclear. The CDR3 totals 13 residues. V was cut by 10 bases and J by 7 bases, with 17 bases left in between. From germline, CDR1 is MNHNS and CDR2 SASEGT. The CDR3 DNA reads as TGTGCCACAGAGGAGGGTCTCAGGCAGCCCCAGCATTTT. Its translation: CATEEGLRQPQHF.

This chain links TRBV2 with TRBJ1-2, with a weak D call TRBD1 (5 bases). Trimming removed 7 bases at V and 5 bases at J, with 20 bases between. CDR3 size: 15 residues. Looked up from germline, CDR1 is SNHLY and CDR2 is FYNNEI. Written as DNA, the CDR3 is TGTGCCAGCACCCCCCTTGCGGCGGGACCTTATGGCTACACCTTC. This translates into CASTPLAAGPYGYTF.

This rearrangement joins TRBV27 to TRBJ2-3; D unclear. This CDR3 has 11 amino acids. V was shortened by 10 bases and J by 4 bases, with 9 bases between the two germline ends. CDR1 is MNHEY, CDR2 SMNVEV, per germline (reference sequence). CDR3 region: CATKSADTQYF. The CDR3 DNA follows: TGTGCCACTAAGTCTGCAGATACGCAGTATTTT.

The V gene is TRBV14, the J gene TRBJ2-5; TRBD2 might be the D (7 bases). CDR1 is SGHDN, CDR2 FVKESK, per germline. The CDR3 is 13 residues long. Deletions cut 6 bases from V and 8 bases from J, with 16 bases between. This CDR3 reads CASSDTGGATQYF. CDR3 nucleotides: TGTGCCAGCAGTGACACGGGGGGCGCAACCCAGTACTTC.

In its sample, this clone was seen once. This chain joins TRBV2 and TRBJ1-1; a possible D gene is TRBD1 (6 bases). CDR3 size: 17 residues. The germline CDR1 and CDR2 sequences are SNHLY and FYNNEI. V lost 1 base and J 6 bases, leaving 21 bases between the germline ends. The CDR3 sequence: CASSEERHRDGISEAFF. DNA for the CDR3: TGTGCCAGCAGTGAAGAGAGGCACAGGGACGGGATATCTGAAGCTTTCTTT. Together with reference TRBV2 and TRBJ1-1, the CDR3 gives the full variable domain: EPEVTQTPSHQVTQMGQEVILRCVPISNHLYFYWYRQILGQKVEFLVSFYNNEISEKSEIFDDQFSVERPDGSNFTLKIRSTKLEDSAMYFCASSEERHRDGISEAFFGQGTRLTVV.

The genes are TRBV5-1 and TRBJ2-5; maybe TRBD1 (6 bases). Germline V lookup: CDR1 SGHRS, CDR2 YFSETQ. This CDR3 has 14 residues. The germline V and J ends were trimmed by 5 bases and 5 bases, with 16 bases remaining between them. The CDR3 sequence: CASRLDSPEETQYF. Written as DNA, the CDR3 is TGCGCCAGCAGACTGGACAGTCCGGAGGAGACCCAGTACTTC.

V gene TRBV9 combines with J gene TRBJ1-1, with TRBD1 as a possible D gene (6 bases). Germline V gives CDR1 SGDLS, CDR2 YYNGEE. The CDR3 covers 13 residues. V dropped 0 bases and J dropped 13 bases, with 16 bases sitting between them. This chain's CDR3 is CASSVAGGLAVFF. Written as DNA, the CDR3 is TGTGCCAGCAGCGTAGCGGGGGGCCTCGCGGTTTTCTTT.

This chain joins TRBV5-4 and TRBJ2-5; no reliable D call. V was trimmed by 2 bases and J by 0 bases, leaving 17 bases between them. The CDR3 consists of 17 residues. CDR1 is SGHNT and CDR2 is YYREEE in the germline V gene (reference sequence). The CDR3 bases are TGTGCCAGCAGCTTTCTGATTGGACCCGCTTACCAAGAGACCCAGTACTTC. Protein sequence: CASSFLIGPAYQETQYF.

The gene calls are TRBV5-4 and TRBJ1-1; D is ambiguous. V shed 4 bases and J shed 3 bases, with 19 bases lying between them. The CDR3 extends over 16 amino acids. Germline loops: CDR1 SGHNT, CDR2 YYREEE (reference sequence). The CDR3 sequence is CASSQETVPRDTEAFF. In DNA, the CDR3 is TGTGCCAGCAGCCAAGAGACGGTCCCGAGGGACACTGAAGCTTTCTTT.

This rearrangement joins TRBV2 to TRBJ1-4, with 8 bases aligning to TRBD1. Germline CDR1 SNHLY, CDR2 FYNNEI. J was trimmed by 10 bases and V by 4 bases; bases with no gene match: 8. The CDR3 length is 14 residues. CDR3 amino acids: CASSATQGDGKLFF. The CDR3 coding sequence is TGTGCCAGCAGTGCAACACAGGGGGATGGAAAACTGTTTTTT.

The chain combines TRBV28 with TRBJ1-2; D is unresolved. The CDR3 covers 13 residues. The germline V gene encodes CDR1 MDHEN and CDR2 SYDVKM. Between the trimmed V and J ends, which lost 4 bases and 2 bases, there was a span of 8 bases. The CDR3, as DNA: TGTGCCAGCAGTTCCACGGAAAACTATGGCTACACCTTC. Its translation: CASSSTENYGYTF.